The 11 T cell receptor beta chains presented below share a single source sample, sequenced in a study of memory CD4+ T cells and cytomegalovirus serostatus. Single viable CD3+CD4+CD8-CD45RO+ cells were sorted as the memory CD4+ T cells. This table comes from immunoSEQ multiplex PCR, and its TCRdb copy is limited to in-frame clones, with some not included. The repertoire holds tens of thousands of clones, with around 84% as singletons. Sequenced material: memory CD4+ T cells from blood. All receptors derive from an adult in good health and CMV-seronegative.

This chain links TRBV19 with TRBJ2-7; perhaps D is TRBD1 or TRBD2 (5 bases each). Trimming took off 2 bases at V and 1 base at J, with 9 bases between the two ends. From germline, CDR1 is LNHDA and CDR2 SQIVND (reference sequence). The CDR3 runs to 14 residues. The CDR3 nucleotides are TGTGCCAGTAGTATACGGGACGATTCCTACGAGCAGTACTTC. As protein: CASSIRDDSYEQYF.

The chain joins TRBV21-1 to TRBJ1-1. TRBV21-1 is a pseudogene locus. CDR3 length: 14 residues. The CDR3 region is CASSYTKRGTEAFF. DNA of the CDR3: TGTGCCAGCAGCTATACTAAGAGGGGAACTGAAGCTTTCTTT.

The chain combines TRBV9 with TRBJ1-2; tentatively, D is TRBD1 (5 bases). The germline V gene has CDR1 SGDLS and CDR2 YYNGEE. The V gene lost 0 bases and the J gene lost 4 bases, with 13 bases spanning the gap. The CDR3 contains 15 residues. The CDR3 region has the DNA TGTGCCAGCAGCGTAGAGGTGTCAGGGACCTATGGCTACACCTTC. Its protein product is CASSVEVSGTYGYTF.

The V gene is TRBV6-1, the J gene TRBJ2-7; 9 bases are a match to TRBD2. V dropped 2 bases and J dropped 6; count of bases not matched to a gene: 11. Germline CDR1 reads MNHNS; CDR2 reads SASEGT. This CDR3 region has 16 residues. The CDR3 coding sequence is TGTGCCAGCAGTGAATCTGGCGGGGGGGCCTATCGCGAGCAGTACTTC. Its translation is CASSESGGGAYREQYF.

Worth noting for this clone: Other DNA variants within this sample encode the same CDR3. The rearrangement joins TRBV6-6 to TRBJ1-1; 9 bases match TRBD1. V was clipped by 6 bases and J by 4 bases; unmatched bases: 3. The CDR3 extends over 13 amino acids. Germline V gene sequence: CDR1 MNHNY, CDR2 SVGAGI (reference sequence). The CDR3 DNA is TGTGCCAGCAGGGGGACAGGGAGCACTGAAGCTTTCTTT. Translation: CASRGTGSTEAFF.

The V gene is TRBV15, the J gene TRBJ1-5; 8 nucleotides line up with TRBD1. Germline V lookup: CDR1 LNHNV, CDR2 YYDKDF (reference sequence). The CDR3 totals 18 residues. J lost 0 bases, V lost 4 bases, and 11 bases had no gene match. This CDR3 is CATSKRSGGRYSNQPQHF. CDR3 sequence (DNA): TGTGCCACCAGCAAGCGGTCAGGGGGCCGATATAGCAATCAGCCCCAGCATTTT.

Here the CDR3 reads CASSLTGDNSPLHF. The CDR3 region has the DNA TGTGCCAGCAGCTTAACAGGGGACAATTCACCCCTCCACTTT. V gene TRBV7-2 combines with J gene TRBJ1-6; TRBD1 matches at 7 bases. Germline CDR1 reads SGHTA; CDR2 reads FQGNSA. This CDR3 region has 14 residues. With 2 bases clipped from V and 7 bases from J, the junction kept 2 bases outside the gene matches.

A single count supports this clone. CDR3 protein: CSAVKDGYTF. The DNA for the CDR3 is TGCAGTGCTGTTAAGGATGGCTACACCTTC. The chain carries TRBV20-1 and TRBJ1-2; D is unresolved. The germline V and J ends were trimmed by 5 bases and 6 bases, with 7 bases remaining between them. The CDR3 covers 10 residues. Germline V lookup: CDR1 DFQATT, CDR2 SNEGSKA (reference sequence).

The chain combines TRBV5-6 with TRBJ1-5, with D uncertain. CDR3 size: 14 residues. With 1 base removed from V and 0 bases from J, the gap between germline ends came to 5 bases. Germline V gives CDR1 SGHDT, CDR2 YYEEEE. CDR3 sequence (DNA): TGTGCCAGCAGCTTGTTGAGTAGCAATCAGCCCCAGCATTTT. Residues: CASSLLSSNQPQHF.

The table lists this clone with a few counts. V and J are TRBV25-1 and TRBJ1-2; D is unclear. In germline, CDR1 is MGHDK, CDR2 SYGVNS. Between the trimmed V and J ends, which lost 1 base and 4 bases, there was a span of 13 bases. The length of the CDR3 is 15 residues. CDR3 amino acids: CASSEFETNTYGYTF. DNA for the CDR3: TGTGCCAGCAGTGAATTTGAGACAAACACCTATGGCTACACCTTC.

This clone was detected once. This chain joins TRBV14 and TRBJ1-2; D is unresolved. The CDR3 is 14 residues long. Trimming stripped 0 bases from V and 4 bases from J, with 9 bases between. The germline V gene has CDR1 SGHDN and CDR2 FVKESK. The CDR3 sequence: CASSQERALYGYTF. The CDR3, as DNA: TGTGCCAGCAGCCAAGAGCGGGCCCTCTATGGCTACACCTTC.